This passage covers 30 T cell receptor beta chains from one sample sequenced in a study of control samples from healthy donors and cancer patients. Sequenced by immunoSEQ multiplex PCR; TCRdb stores in-frame clones only, minus some. The sample carries about 73,000 clones, 94% recorded once. The sample taken for sequencing was blood. These receptors all come from a woman between 40 and 50 years old in good health.

V gene TRBV28 combines with J gene TRBJ1-4; no reliable D call. V lost 6 bases, J lost 5 bases, and 10 bases lay in between. The CDR3 spans 13 residues. Germline CDR1 is MDHEN and CDR2 is SYDVKM. The CDR3 protein is CASSPRLNEKLFF. In DNA form, the CDR3 reads TGTGCCAGCAGCCCGCGGCTGAATGAAAAACTGTTTTTT.

The chain is built from TRBV19 and TRBJ1-1, with D perhaps TRBD1 (6 bases). V gave up 5 bases and J gave up 4 bases, with 20 bases separating them. CDR3 length equals 16 residues. Per germline, CDR1 LNHDA and CDR2 SQIVND (reference sequence). The CDR3 DNA reads TGTGCCAGTAGTCGGGGGGCTCTTAGTATGTCCACTGAAGCTTTCTTT. Residues: CASSRGALSMSTEAFF.

V gene TRBV27 combines with J gene TRBJ2-1; possible D gene TRBD2, 6 bases. The germline CDR1 and CDR2 sequences are MNHEY and SMNVEV (reference sequence). V was shortened by 3 bases and J by 3 bases, with 12 bases between the two germline ends. The CDR3 consists of 15 residues. The CDR3: CASSFSGADYNEQFF. CDR3 sequence (DNA): TGTGCCAGCAGTTTCTCGGGAGCAGACTACAATGAGCAGTTCTTC.

The V and J genes are TRBV9 and TRBJ2-1; the D call may be TRBD1 or TRBD2 (6 bases each). V lost 3 bases and J lost 0, with 10 bases in between. Germline CDR1 is SGDLS and CDR2 is YYNGEE. CDR3 size: 15 residues. CDR3 in amino acids: CASSAGASSYNEQFF. The CDR3 DNA follows: TGTGCCAGCAGCGCGGGGGCCAGCTCCTACAATGAGCAGTTCTTC.

The genes are TRBV5-1 and TRBJ2-2, with 7 bases matching TRBD2. CDR3 length: 20 residues. The junction had 19 bases not matched to a gene; V was cut back by 1 base and J by 4 bases. CDR1 and CDR2 (germline): SGHRS, YFSETQ. The CDR3 here is CASSLLPGAGEGPTTGELFF. The DNA for the CDR3 is TGCGCCAGCAGCTTGCTCCCTGGGGCGGGAGAGGGTCCGACCACCGGGGAGCTGTTTTTT. Full variable domain (missing parts from reference TRBV5-1 and TRBJ2-2): KAGVTQTPRYLIKTRGQQVTLSCSPISGHRSVSWYQQTPGQGLQFLFEYFSETQRNKGNFPGRFSGRQFSNSRSEMNVSTLELGDSALYLCASSLLPGAGEGPTTGELFFGEGSRLTVL.

The J gene is TRBJ2-2, the V gene TRBV7-8; D is unclear. The V end lost 4 bases, the J end lost 4 bases, and 13 bases lay between the germline ends. Germline loops: CDR1 SGHVS, CDR2 FQNEAQ. This CDR3 comprises 15 residues. CDR3 nucleotide sequence: TGTGCCAGCAGCTCCTTGTCCCCGGTCACCGGGGAGCTGTTTTTT. Translated: CASSSLSPVTGELFF.

This clone was seen a single time. The chain employs TRBV7-8 and TRBJ1-5; D is perhaps TRBD1 (5 bases). Trimming shortened V by 0 bases and J by 4 bases, and 7 bases separated the two germline ends. This CDR3 is built from 14 residues. From germline, CDR1 is SGHVS and CDR2 FQNEAQ. The CDR3 sequence: CASSLARGNQPQHF. The CDR3 DNA sequence: TGTGCCAGCAGCTTAGCGCGGGGGAATCAGCCCCAGCATTTT.

The chain has TRBV9 and TRBJ2-2; D gene unclear. Germline assignment: CDR1 SGDLS and CDR2 YYNGEE. With 0 bases removed from V and 4 bases from J, the gap between germline ends came to 10 bases. The CDR3 has 15 residues. The CDR3 DNA reads TGTGCCAGCAGCGTAGTTTCGCAAGCCACCGGGGAGCTGTTTTTT. This codes for CASSVVSQATGELFF.

The chain carries TRBV19 and TRBJ1-6; 12 nucleotides align to TRBD1. The CDR3 has 17 amino acids. V lost 10 bases and J lost 9; bases outside the gene matches: 16. CDR1 and CDR2 from the germline V gene are LNHDA and SQIVND (reference sequence). DNA of the CDR3: TGTGCCACTGAAAGGGTCCCCGGGACAGGGGGCCTTTCACCCCTCCACTTT. Translating it yields CATERVPGTGGLSPLHF. The full variable domain, in which reference TRBV19 and TRBJ1-6 provide the parts outside the CDR3, is DGGITQSPKYLFRKEGQNVTLSCEQNLNHDAMYWYRQDPGQGLRLIYYSQIVNDFQKGDIAEGYSVSREKKESFPLTVTSAQKNPTAFYLCATERVPGTGGLSPLHFGNGTRLTVT.

The chain employs TRBV24-1 and TRBJ1-1; D not resolved. V shed 5 bases and J shed 7 bases, with 10 bases lying between them. The CDR3 consists of 12 residues. Germline-derived CDR1 and CDR2 are KGHDR and SFDVKD. As DNA, the CDR3 is TGTGCCACCAGTGGACCGGGTCGTGAAGCTTTCTTT. Amino acids: CATSGPGREAFF.

The chain couples TRBV9 to TRBJ2-1, with a possible D match to TRBD2 (6 bases). The CDR3 spans 13 residues. Per germline, CDR1 SGDLS and CDR2 YYNGEE. V lost 4 bases and J lost 3, with 8 bases in between. The CDR3 loop reads CASSLGSYNEQFF. In DNA, the CDR3 is TGTGCCAGCAGCCTCGGGAGCTACAATGAGCAGTTCTTC.

This clone appeared a few times. J is TRBJ2-6 and V is TRBV15; perhaps TRBD1 as D (5 bases). Germline V CDR1 and CDR2: LNHNV, YYDKDF (reference sequence). V dropped 0 bases and J dropped 3 bases, with 12 bases sitting between them. CDR3 length equals 17 residues. The CDR3 DNA is TGTGCCACCAGCAGAGATGGTCCAGGGCGTGGGGCCAACGTCCTGACTTTC. Residues: CATSRDGPGRGANVLTF.

This sequence joins TRBV21-1 and TRBJ1-4. TRBV21-1 is classified as a pseudogene. This CDR3 spans 16 amino acids. This CDR3 reads CASTPGGDREYEKLFF. CDR3 in DNA: TGTGCCAGTACCCCGGGGGGCGACAGGGAGTACGAAAAACTGTTTTTT.

This clone was seen once. The genes are TRBV27 and TRBJ2-7; 14 nucleotides match TRBD2. The CDR3 runs to 15 residues. The V segment lost 6 bases and the J segment 4 bases; nucleotides outside the gene matches: 5. Looked up from germline, CDR1 is MNHEY and CDR2 is SMNVEV (reference sequence). CDR3 region: CASSGTSGRGYEQYF. Written as DNA, the CDR3 is TGTGCCAGCAGCGGGACTAGCGGGAGAGGGTACGAGCAGTACTTC.

The V call is TRBV4-3, the J call TRBJ1-2; D uncertain. Germline assignment: CDR1 LGHNA and CDR2 YSLEER. Trimming pared 0 bases from V and 8 bases from J, leaving 16 bases between. The length of the CDR3 is 15 residues. CDR3 sequence (DNA): TGCGCCAGCAGCCAAGATAGCCTGTACTATCACGGCTACACCTTC. Its protein is CASSQDSLYYHGYTF.

The chain employs TRBV3-1 (or the pseudogene TRBV3-2) and TRBJ1-3; D perhaps matches TRBD1 (5 bases). This CDR3 contains 12 residues. V was clipped by 9 bases and J by 1 base, with 7 bases between them. In germline, CDR1 is LGHDT, CDR2 YNNKEL (reference sequence). CDR3 sequence: CASSGSGNTIYF. The CDR3 DNA follows: TGTGCCAGTTCAGGGTCTGGAAACACCATATATTTT.

V and J are TRBV28 and TRBJ1-2, with D possibly matching TRBD1 (5 bases). The CDR3 sequence is 16 residues long. The germline V gene has CDR1 MDHEN and CDR2 SYDVKM. With 4 bases removed from V and 4 bases from J, the gap between germline ends came to 19 bases. CDR3 region: CASSSGSRARSYGYTF. In nucleotides, the CDR3 is TGTGCCAGCAGTTCCGGTTCCAGGGCAAGAAGCTATGGCTACACCTTC.

The V gene is TRBV21-1, the J gene TRBJ1-1. TRBV21-1 is marked as a pseudogene. CDR3 length: 13 residues. CDR3 sequence reads: CASSIDRGTEAFF. CDR3 nucleotides: TGTGCCAGCAGCATCGACCGGGGCACTGAAGCTTTCTTT.

This rearrangement joins TRBV5-1 to TRBJ2-5; 7 bases align to TRBD2. The ends lost 4 bases at V and 1 base at J; junction bases unmatched: 7. Germline V gene data show CDR1 as SGHRS and CDR2 as YFSETQ. This CDR3 has 15 amino acids. The CDR3 sequence is CASSLSGGSQETQYF. For the CDR3, the DNA is TGCGCCAGCAGCCTCTCCGGGGGGTCCCAAGAGACCCAGTACTTC.

CDR3 protein: CASSLVLARVDEQFF. The CDR3, as DNA: TGTGCCAGCAGCTTAGTACTAGCACGGGTTGATGAGCAGTTCTTC. The V and J genes are TRBV7-9 and TRBJ2-1; possibly TRBD2 for D (6 bases). This CDR3 spans 15 amino acids. V was cut by 1 base and J by 8 bases, with 15 bases left in between. Germline V gene data show CDR1 as SEHNR and CDR2 as FQNEAQ (reference sequence). Complete variable domain (other parts from reference TRBV7-9 and TRBJ2-1): DTGVSQNPRHKITKRGQNVTFRCDPISEHNRLYWYRQTLGQGPEFLTYFQNEAQLEKSRLLSDRFSAERPKGSFSTLEIQRTEQGDSAMYLCASSLVLARVDEQFFGPGTRLTVL.

This chain joins TRBV27 and TRBJ1-6; no clear D. The CDR3 has 12 residues. Trimming removed 4 bases at V and 8 bases at J, with 6 bases between. Germline CDR1 and CDR2: MNHEY and SMNVEV (reference sequence). DNA of the CDR3: TGTGCCAGCAGTTCCGAGTATTCACCCCTCCACTTT. Translating it yields CASSSEYSPLHF.

A few counts support this clone. The chain uses TRBV12-3 or TRBV12-4 and TRBJ2-7, with D tentatively TRBD2 (5 bases). The CDR3 is 12 residues long. The V end lost 8 bases, the J end lost 7 bases, and 15 bases lay between the germline ends. CDR3 sequence (DNA): TGTGCCAGCCGACGACAAGGCGGGGAGCAGTACTTC. Encoded protein: CASRRQGGEQYF.

The rearrangement uses TRBV7-8 and TRBJ2-1; unclear D gene. CDR3 length: 13 residues. Trimming cost V 1 base and J 8 bases, with 9 bases left between them. Per germline, CDR1 SGHVS and CDR2 FQNEAQ. DNA for the CDR3: TGTGCCAGCAGCTTAGTTACCGCACATGAGCAGTTCTTC. Protein product: CASSLVTAHEQFF.

The chain is built from TRBV4-1 and TRBJ2-3; no firm D call. V was shortened by 0 bases and J by 11 bases, with 15 bases between the two germline ends. CDR3 length equals 14 residues. Germline CDR1 and CDR2: MGHRA and YSYEKL. CDR3 in amino acids: CASSQDTFNRVQYF. The DNA for the CDR3 is TGCGCCAGCAGCCAAGATACGTTCAACCGGGTGCAGTATTTT.

The chain links TRBV28 to TRBJ1-1, with TRBD1 as a possible D gene (5 bases). V gave up 8 bases and J gave up 3 bases, with 13 bases separating them. Germline CDR1 is MDHEN and CDR2 is SYDVKM. This CDR3 has 13 amino acids. CDR3 amino acids: CASHDSYDTEAFF. The CDR3 nucleotides are TGTGCCAGCCATGACAGTTATGACACTGAAGCTTTCTTT.

This chain uses TRBV27 with TRBJ2-1; the match to TRBD2 covers 8 bases. Unmatched junction bases numbered 6, after V lost 2 bases and J lost 6 bases. CDR1 MNHEY and CDR2 SMNVEV come from the germline V gene (reference sequence). The CDR3 loop spans 15 amino acids. In DNA form, the CDR3 reads TGTGCCAGCAGTTTAAATCCCGGGGGGGTCAATGAGCAGTTCTTC. Translation gives CASSLNPGGVNEQFF.

This chain links TRBV7-2 with TRBJ2-5; 7 nucleotides agree with TRBD2. The CDR3 is 16 residues long. The junction had 12 bases not matched to a gene; V was cut back by 3 bases and J by 5 bases. Germline CDR1 is SGHTA and CDR2 is FQGNSA. The CDR3 region is CASSFYSAGAGETQYF. For the CDR3, the DNA is TGTGCCAGCAGCTTCTACTCTGCGGGAGCGGGGGAGACCCAGTACTTC.

V usage is TRBV2 and J usage is TRBJ2-1; D may match TRBD1 or TRBD2 (5 bases each). The CDR3 sequence is 13 residues long. V shed 10 bases and J shed 5 bases, with 15 bases lying between them. Germline values: CDR1 SNHLY, CDR2 FYNNEI. The CDR3 DNA sequence: TGTGCCACCAGCCGGGACGACAACAATGAGCAGTTCTTC. This encodes CATSRDDNNEQFF.

The gene calls are TRBV20-1 and TRBJ1-2, with D unresolved. There are 12 residues in the CDR3. V dropped 3 bases and J dropped 5 bases, with 10 bases sitting between them. CDR1 DFQATT and CDR2 SNEGSKA come from the germline V gene (reference sequence). This chain's CDR3 is CSASSGDYGYTF. Here the CDR3 DNA reads TGCAGTGCTAGTTCCGGGGATTATGGCTACACCTTC.

This clone was picked up one time. The genes are TRBV5-8 and TRBJ1-1, with D maybe TRBD1 (5 bases). Trimming took off 0 bases at V and 0 bases at J, with 12 bases between the two ends. This CDR3 contains 16 residues. The V gene's germline CDR1 is SGHTS and CDR2 YDEGEE. The CDR3 loop reads CASSLAAGAMNTEAFF. CDR3 nucleotides: TGTGCCAGCAGCTTGGCCGCCGGGGCCATGAACACTGAAGCTTTCTTT.